The present T cell receptor beta chain was sequenced within a study of CXCR3-negative and CXCR3-positive naive CD8 T cells. Germline V gene sequence: CDR1 SQVTM, CDR2 ANQGSEA. CDR3 size: 11 residues. Each TRB cDNA library was prepared by 5' RACE (with UMI labels). Reanalyzing the 5' RACE reads, TCRdb keeps one entry per CDR3 protein, without DNA. Its listing shows roughly 89,000 distinct CDR3 sequences. The V call is TRBV29-1, the J call TRBJ2-2; TCRdb's D call, TRBD1, is unchecked because there is no DNA. The receptor's source is a human donor in good health. Some clones in this sample may be carry-over from other donors' samples. The sequencing sample was made of naive CXCR3- CD8+ T cells from blood. The subset denotes: CD45RO-CCR7+CD27+CD95- naive CD8+ T cells lacking CXCR3 (TNR3-). The CDR3 protein is CSVSRAGELFF.